This T cell receptor (beta chain) emerged from a study of neurological immune-mediated disorders. The length of the CDR3 is 14 residues. Germline-derived CDR1 and CDR2 are SGHRS and YFSETQ. Between the trimmed V and J ends, which lost 6 bases and 5 bases, there was a span of 15 bases. In this sample, this clonotype turned up many times. Time point given: longitudinal time-point 3. MiXCR, applied by TCRdb to the 5' RACE reads, yields one record per CDR3 protein. The sample has about 53,000 distinct CDR3 sequences; roughly 8.3% are singletons. The sequencing input was PBMCs. The source is a woman between 40 and 55 years old in good health. The chain joins TRBV5-1 to TRBJ2-1; D gene uncertain. As DNA, the CDR3 is TGCGCCAGCAACCTTGGGAACAGTGACAATGAGCAGTTCTTC. Its protein is CASNLGNSDNEQFF.